This TCR beta chain comes out of a study of patients and donors after allogeneic stem cell transplantation. With V trimmed by 2 bases and J by 4 bases, 8 bases remained unmatched. The CDR3 length is 16 residues. Germline assignment: CDR1 MNHEY and CDR2 SVGEGT. TCRdb passed the RT-PCR reads through MiXCR, listing each CDR3 protein once. The sample yields 920,000 or so distinct CDR3 sequences, roughly 17% seen once. The source material was blood, either unsorted or a sorted T cell fraction (not recorded which). The receptor was isolated from a human donor who was either an allogeneic HSCT recipient or a stem cell or donor lymphocyte infusion donor (not recorded which). It is not recorded whose cells these are; they may come from a transplant donor. The chain uses TRBV6-2 or TRBV6-3 and TRBJ1-1; 9 bases are shared with TRBD1. The CDR3 nucleotides are TGTGCCAGCAGTTACAGGGACAGGACAGGGGCCACTGAAGCTTTCTTT. It codes for CASSYRDRTGATEAFF.